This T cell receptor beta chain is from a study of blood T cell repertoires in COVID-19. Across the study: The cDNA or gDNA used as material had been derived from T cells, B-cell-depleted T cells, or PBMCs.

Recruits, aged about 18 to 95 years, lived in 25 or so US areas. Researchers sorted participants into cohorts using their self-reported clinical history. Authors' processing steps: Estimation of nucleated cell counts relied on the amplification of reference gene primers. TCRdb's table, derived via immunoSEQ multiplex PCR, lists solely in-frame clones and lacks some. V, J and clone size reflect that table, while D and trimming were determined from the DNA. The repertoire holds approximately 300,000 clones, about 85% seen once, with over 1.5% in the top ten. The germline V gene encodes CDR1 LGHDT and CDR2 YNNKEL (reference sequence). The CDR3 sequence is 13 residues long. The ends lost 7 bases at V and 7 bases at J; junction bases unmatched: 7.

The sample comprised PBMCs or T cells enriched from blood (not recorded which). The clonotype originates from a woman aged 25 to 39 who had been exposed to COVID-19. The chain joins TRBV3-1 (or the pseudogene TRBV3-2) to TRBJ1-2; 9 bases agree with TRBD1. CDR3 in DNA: TGTGCCAGCATCAGGGACAGGGAGGGTGGCTACACCTTC. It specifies CASIRDREGGYTF.